A single sample gave rise to the 16 T cell receptor beta chains below, sequenced in a study of blood T cell repertoires in COVID-19. TCRdb's copy holds only in-frame clones and misses some; the assay was immunoSEQ multiplex PCR. This sample has around 63,000 clones; approximately 88% occur once, and the top ten carry about 15%. The sample comprised peripheral blood. These receptors were collected from a man between 60 and 75 years old with COVID-19, enrolled during active disease.

The chain's CDR3 is CASSPEGADQPQHF. The CDR3 nucleotides read TGTGCCAGCTCACCTGAGGGGGCGGATCAGCCCCAGCATTTT. This chain links TRBV18 with TRBJ1-5; 7 nucleotides align to TRBD1. Trimming removed 3 bases from V and 5 bases from J; junction bases left unmatched: 4. The CDR3 is 14 residues long. The V gene's germline CDR1 is KGHSH and CDR2 LQKENI. The variable domain in full, completed from reference TRBV18 and TRBJ1-5, reads NAGVMQNPRHLVRRRGQEARLRCSPMKGHSHVYWYRQLPEEGLKFMVYLQKENIIDESGMPKERFSAEFPKEGPSILRIQQVVRGDSAAYFCASSPEGADQPQHFGDGTRLSIL.

CDR3 region: CASSQDGIAGTNEQFF. CDR3 nucleotides: TGTGCCAGCAGCCAAGATGGAATAGCGGGAACGAATGAGCAGTTCTTC. This chain joins TRBV4-2 and TRBJ2-1; 8 positions agree with TRBD2. After removal of 0 bases from V and 7 bases from J, the junction contained 8 bases not matched to a gene. Per the germline V gene, CDR1 is LGHNA and CDR2 is YNFKEQ. This CDR3 contains 16 residues.

This clone was counted between two and nine times. This sequence joins TRBV24-1 and TRBJ2-3, with 9 bases identical to TRBD1. V lost 7 bases, J lost 6 bases, and 10 bases stayed unmatched. Germline V gene sequence: CDR1 KGHDR, CDR2 SFDVKD. This CDR3 comprises 15 residues. The CDR3 DNA reads as TGTGCCACCAGGCCCAGGACAGGGGAGGGGGATACGCAGTATTTT. Its translation is CATRPRTGEGDTQYF.

The chain uses TRBV27 and TRBJ1-1, with 9 nucleotides matching TRBD1. Trimming cost V 7 bases and J 8 bases; bases outside gene matches: 5. Germline lookup yields CDR1 MNHEY and CDR2 SMNVEV (reference sequence). The CDR3 totals 12 residues. CDR3: CASNGQGREAFF. The CDR3 region has the DNA TGTGCCAGCAATGGACAGGGGAGGGAAGCTTTCTTT.

The rearrangement joins TRBV10-1 to TRBJ1-6, with TRBD1 matching over 7 bases. CDR1 is WNHNN and CDR2 is SYGVQD in the germline V gene (reference sequence). V was pared by 4 bases and J by 6 bases, with 6 bases of the junction left unmatched. This CDR3 region has 15 residues. The CDR3 DNA follows: TGCGCCAGCAGTGCCGGGACAGCCTCTAATTCACCCCTCCACTTT. Translated, it gives CASSAGTASNSPLHF.

V and J are TRBV12-5 and TRBJ1-5, with 9 bases identical to TRBD1. This CDR3 region has 18 residues. CDR1 is LGHNT, CDR2 FRNRAP, per germline. V gave up 3 bases and J gave up 2 bases; unmatched junction bases: 11. CDR3 sequence: CASGFSTGGRRGNQPQHF. CDR3 coding DNA: TGTGCTAGTGGTTTTTCGACAGGGGGTCGGAGGGGCAATCAGCCCCAGCATTTT.

The V call is TRBV5-5, the J call TRBJ1-4; perhaps TRBD1 as D (5 bases). Germline V gene sequence: CDR1 SGHKS, CDR2 YYEKEE (reference sequence). CDR3 length: 15 residues. Trimming shortened V by 2 bases and J by 6 bases, and 14 bases separated the two germline ends. The CDR3 DNA is TGTGCCAGCAGCTTCATATTAGGGGATGATGAAAAACTGTTTTTT. This codes for CASSFILGDDEKLFF.

This chain links TRBV4-1 with TRBJ1-5, with D maybe TRBD1 (6 bases). Germline lookup yields CDR1 MGHRA and CDR2 YSYEKL. The CDR3 length is 16 residues. Trimming shortened V by 3 bases and J by 5 bases, and 17 bases separated the two germline ends. The DNA of the CDR3 is TGCGCCAGCAGCCACTCCAAACAGGGTTTTTATCAGCCCCAGCATTTT. This gives the protein CASSHSKQGFYQPQHF.

The rearrangement links TRBV11-2 to TRBJ2-1; 8 bases are a match to TRBD2. This CDR3 is 17 amino acids long. V was pared by 6 bases and J by 5 bases, with 15 bases of the junction left unmatched. Germline values: CDR1 SGHAT, CDR2 FQNNGV. The CDR3 loop is CASRAIAGRLSDNEQFF. In DNA form, the CDR3 reads TGTGCCAGCAGGGCGATAGCGGGACGGCTTTCGGACAATGAGCAGTTCTTC.

This clone is termed medium-sized (0.01 to 0.1%). The J gene is TRBJ1-1, the V gene TRBV2; 7 nucleotides align to TRBD1. The CDR3 length is 14 residues. J gave up 4 bases and V 5 bases, and 7 bases lay outside the gene matches. Germline lookup yields CDR1 SNHLY and CDR2 FYNNEI. DNA for the CDR3: TGTGCCAGCAGTACAGGGGTACAGGGCACTGAAGCTTTCTTT. Protein sequence: CASSTGVQGTEAFF.

This sequence joins TRBV2 and TRBJ2-3; D is perhaps TRBD2 (6 bases). The CDR3 covers 16 residues. With 4 bases removed from V and 4 bases from J, the gap between germline ends came to 18 bases. CDR1 is SNHLY, CDR2 FYNNEI, per germline. DNA of the CDR3: TGTGCCAGCAGTGGGAGTGCGGGACGGGGGTCAGATACGCAGTATTTT. Encoded protein: CASSGSAGRGSDTQYF. The entire variable domain, with the rest obtained from reference TRBV2 and TRBJ2-3, is as follows: EPEVTQTPSHQVTQMGQEVILRCVPISNHLYFYWYRQILGQKVEFLVSFYNNEISEKSEIFDDQFSVERPDGSNFTLKIRSTKLEDSAMYFCASSGSAGRGSDTQYFGPGTRLTVL.

J is TRBJ2-5 and V is TRBV7-3; 15 positions match TRBD2. The CDR3 extends over 17 amino acids. J gave up 5 bases and V 4 bases, and 8 bases lay outside the gene matches. Germline V gives CDR1 SGHTA, CDR2 FQGTGA. The chain's CDR3 is CASSSGLAGGIWETQYF. The CDR3 bases are TGTGCCAGCAGCTCCGGACTAGCGGGAGGGATTTGGGAGACCCAGTACTTC.

V is TRBV7-3 and J is TRBJ2-5, with 10 bases aligning to TRBD1. J gave up 5 bases and V 2 bases, and 8 bases lay outside the gene matches. The CDR3 totals 16 residues. The germline V gene has CDR1 SGHTA and CDR2 FQGTGA. The CDR3 sequence: CASSLGQGDDFETQYF. For the CDR3, the DNA is TGTGCCAGCAGCTTAGGACAGGGGGATGATTTTGAGACCCAGTACTTC. Filled out from reference TRBV7-3 and TRBJ2-5, the complete variable domain reads GAGVSQTPSNKVTEKGKYVELRCDPISGHTALYWYRQSLGQGPEFLIYFQGTGAADDSGLPNDRFFAVRPEGSVSTLKIQRTERGDSAVYLCASSLGQGDDFETQYFGPGTRLLVL.

This chain uses TRBV6-1 with TRBJ2-7; 12 nucleotides match TRBD1. This CDR3 is built from 19 residues. Trimming cost V 2 bases and J 2 bases; bases outside gene matches: 13. CDR1 MNHNS and CDR2 SASEGT come from the germline V gene. The chain's CDR3 is CASSEYGDRGPKKAYEQYF. CDR3 DNA: TGTGCCAGCAGTGAATATGGGGACAGGGGGCCAAAAAAAGCCTACGAGCAGTACTTC.

The chain combines TRBV21-1 with TRBJ2-1; the table's D call of TRBD1 was not tested on the DNA. TRBV21-1 is assigned pseudogene status. The CDR3 has 17 amino acids. CDR3 DNA sequence: TGTGCCAGCAGCCCCACCGACGGCCACAGGACCCGGGATGAGCAGTTCTTC. Translated, it gives CASSPTDGHRTRDEQFF.

Comments on this clone: The junction departs from the called germline gene at one end, perhaps through a read error. The CDR3: CASSQDIGQGFGF. The DNA for the CDR3 is TGTGCCAGCAGCCAAGATATCGGACAGGGGTTCGGCTTC. The rearrangement uses TRBV3-1 (or the pseudogene TRBV3-2) and TRBJ1-2; 9 bases align to TRBD1. Germline CDR1 LGHDT, CDR2 YNNKEL (reference sequence). This CDR3 is 13 amino acids long.